This entry features one T cell receptor beta chain sequence. Its antigen is not known. This sample is part of a study of STAT3 mutations in large granular lymphocyte leukemia. Study-wide results and caveats: After therapy, about 35% of the 18 patients switched clonotypes, all new clones STAT3 wild type. In T-cell large granular lymphocyte leukemia, about half of patients showed multiple immunodominant subclonotypes.

Germline V gives CDR1 MGHDK, CDR2 SYGVNS. CDR3 length: 12 amino acids. The V end lost 2 bases, the J end lost 10 bases, and 11 bases lay between the germline ends. Data came from immunoSEQ multiplex PCR; TCRdb stores just in-frame clones and leaves some out. The sample has roughly 25,000 clones, 94% seen once. The TCR comes from a man aged 35-49 years with T-cell large granular lymphocyte leukemia. Some clones in this sample may be carry-over from other donors' samples. The V and J genes are TRBV25-1 and TRBJ1-1, with D tentatively TRBD1 (5 bases). Specimen: peripheral blood mononuclear cells. CDR3 protein: CASSETGGSAFF. The CDR3 coding sequence is TGTGCCAGCAGTGAAACGGGGGGATCAGCTTTCTTT.